These 24 T cell receptor beta chains were all obtained from the same sample, sequenced in a study of Ad26.COV2.S vaccination and SARS-CoV-2 variants (dated by TCRdb to the early 2020s). The treatment or condition tag for this specimen amounts to: some 20 received Ad26.COV2.S at low or high dose, single or two shots; about 5 received placebo; per-sample allocation not given. For vaccine and placebo recipients, the sequenced repertoires came from samples collected on day 63 after the first injection. Library creation used the immunoSEQ multiplex PCR assay. TCRdb took this table from immuneACCESS and kept in-frame rearrangements with V and J called. Such tables lack part of the clones; where checked against another copy, unresolved V genes explain under half of the gap, and the rest is unexplained. Within this sample are roughly 450,000 clones, with 75% to 95% of them counted one time only. In total, the top ten clones hold about 12% of the sample.

Sequencing was performed on peripheral blood, taken in a trial of Ad26.COV2.S vaccine versus placebo. The receptors here all came from a person aged 18 to 59 who received the Ad26.COV2.S COVID-19 vaccine or a placebo.

CDR3 sequence: CASSFAGVYEQFF. Written as DNA, the CDR3 is TGTGCCAGCAGCTTTGCTGGGGTCTATGAGCAGTTCTTC. The chain carries TRBV5-6 and TRBJ2-1, with D unresolved. Looked up from germline, CDR1 is SGHDT and CDR2 is YYEEEE. The ends were cut back, 2 bases at V and 8 bases at J, with 11 bases in the middle. CDR3 length: 13 residues.

This chain joins TRBV5-6 and TRBJ1-1; maybe TRBD1 (5 bases). V lost 3 bases, J lost 6 bases, and 18 bases lay in between. Germline V CDR1 and CDR2: SGHDT, YYEEEE. This CDR3 contains 15 residues. The CDR3 sequence: CASSSRWGFRSEAFF. DNA of the CDR3: TGTGCCAGCAGCTCCCGTTGGGGGTTTCGCTCTGAAGCTTTCTTT.

This clone was recorded a few times. Other DNA sequences in this sample translate to the same CDR3. This chain connects TRBV18 to TRBJ2-3; no clear D. Trimming stripped 0 bases from V and 0 bases from J, with 1 base between. The CDR3 sequence is 13 residues long. CDR1 is KGHSH and CDR2 is LQKENI in the germline V gene. CDR3 in amino acids: CASSPPSTDTQYF. The CDR3 DNA is TGTGCCAGCTCACCACCTAGCACAGATACGCAGTATTTT. The variable domain in full, with the rest retrieved from reference TRBV18 and TRBJ2-3, is NAGVMQNPRHLVRRRGQEARLRCSPMKGHSHVYWYRQLPEEGLKFMVYLQKENIIDESGMPKERFSAEFPKEGPSILRIQQVVRGDSAAYFCASSPPSTDTQYFGPGTRLTVL.

This rearrangement joins TRBV6-2 or TRBV6-3 to TRBJ2-2, with TRBD1 identical over 9 bases. The J segment lost 8 bases and the V segment lost 2 bases, leaving 6 bases of the junction unmatched. The CDR3 spans 15 residues. Germline V CDR1 and CDR2: MNHEY, SVGEGT. The CDR3 sequence is CASSYEQGALGELFF. The CDR3 DNA follows: TGTGCCAGCAGTTACGAACAGGGGGCCCTGGGGGAGCTGTTTTTT.

The chain employs TRBV29-1 and TRBJ2-2; D remains ambiguous. Germline CDR1 reads SQVTM; CDR2 reads ANQGSEA. Deletions cut 4 bases from V and 6 bases from J, with 15 bases between. The CDR3 runs to 14 residues. The CDR3 is CSVVSLGAAGELFF. CDR3 DNA: TGCAGCGTTGTTAGTTTGGGTGCGGCCGGGGAGCTGTTTTTT.

V is TRBV21-1 and J is TRBJ2-3; the table's D call, TRBD1, was not checked against the DNA. TRBV21-1 is shown as a pseudogene. The CDR3 has 15 amino acids. For the CDR3, the DNA is TGTGCCAGCCGCACGAGACAGGGGGCACCCCATACGCAGTATTTT. This sequence encodes CASRTRQGAPHTQYF.

Only one count was recorded for this clone. The chain carries TRBV18 and TRBJ1-1; 8 bases align to TRBD1. J gave up 4 bases and V 4 bases, and 2 bases lay outside the gene matches. CDR1 is KGHSH and CDR2 is LQKENI in the germline V gene. CDR3 length: 13 amino acids. The DNA for the CDR3 is TGTGCCAGCTCACGGACAGGGAGCACTGAAGCTTTCTTT. It codes for CASSRTGSTEAFF.

The rearrangement links TRBV29-1 to TRBJ2-1; TRBD2 agrees at 10 bases. CDR3 length equals 15 residues. The trim removed 1 base at V and 2 bases at J, leaving 2 bases unmatched. CDR1 is SQVTM, CDR2 ANQGSEA, per germline. Written as DNA, the CDR3 is TGCAGCGTTGAAGTCCTAGCGGGAGCCTACAATGAGCAGTTCTTC. It translates to CSVEVLAGAYNEQFF.

This clone appeared once. This chain uses TRBV29-1 with TRBJ2-1; D perhaps matches TRBD1 (6 bases). Germline assignment: CDR1 SQVTM and CDR2 ANQGSEA. The CDR3 is 16 amino acids. The V gene lost 6 bases and the J gene lost 5 bases, with 23 bases spanning the gap. The CDR3 spells CSVARTVPPLNNEQFF. The CDR3 nucleotides read TGCAGCGTCGCTAGGACAGTTCCACCGCTGAACAATGAGCAGTTCTTC.

The chain carries TRBV4-1 and TRBJ2-7; 12 bases line up with TRBD2. The trim removed 0 bases at V and 3 bases at J, leaving 12 bases unmatched. This CDR3 region has 19 residues. Germline V CDR1 and CDR2: MGHRA, YSYEKL. CDR3 in amino acids: CASSQDSLAGGPPHYEQYF. The CDR3 region has the DNA TGCGCCAGCAGCCAAGATAGTCTAGCGGGAGGGCCCCCCCACTACGAGCAGTACTTC.

This CDR3 reads CASSPVGNTGELFF. The CDR3 DNA sequence: TGCGCCAGCTCCCCGGTGGGGAACACCGGGGAGCTGTTTTTT. The rearrangement links TRBV5-1 to TRBJ2-2, with no clear D. Trimming left V 7 bases short and J 1 base short, with 11 bases between. From germline, CDR1 is SGHRS and CDR2 YFSETQ. The CDR3 runs 14 residues.

The chain links TRBV6-1 to TRBJ2-2, with TRBD1 identical over 7 bases. The CDR3 has 17 amino acids. The J segment lost 2 bases and the V segment lost 3 bases, leaving 9 bases of the junction unmatched. Per germline, CDR1 MNHNS and CDR2 SASEGT. CDR3 protein: CASSELVTGINTGELFF. The CDR3, as DNA: TGTGCCAGCAGTGAGCTTGTGACAGGGATCAACACCGGGGAGCTGTTTTTT.

This chain uses TRBV7-9 with TRBJ2-7, with 7 bases that match TRBD2. Germline CDR1 SEHNR, CDR2 FQNEAQ (reference sequence). This CDR3 spans 16 amino acids. V dropped 3 bases and J dropped 2; count of bases not matched to a gene: 10. The CDR3 DNA follows: TGTGCCAGCAGCTTTTGGGTCGGGGGGTTGACCTACGAGCAGTACTTC. This encodes CASSFWVGGLTYEQYF. The full variable domain, rest sourced from reference TRBV7-9 and TRBJ2-7, is DTGVSQNPRHKITKRGQNVTFRCDPISEHNRLYWYRQTLGQGPEFLTYFQNEAQLEKSRLLSDRFSAERPKGSFSTLEIQRTEQGDSAMYLCASSFWVGGLTYEQYFGPGTRLTVT.

The CDR3 here is CARSWGDRFPGNEQFF. In DNA, the CDR3 is TGTGCCAGAAGCTGGGGGGACAGGTTCCCGGGCAATGAGCAGTTCTTC. The genes are TRBV5-3 and TRBJ2-1; 8 bases agree with TRBD1. TRBV5-3 carries the ORF label, with uncertain function. The V and J ends lost 3 bases and 6 bases, in that order; junction bases with no gene match: 11. This CDR3 spans 16 amino acids.

The V call is TRBV19, the J call TRBJ1-3; D perhaps matches TRBD1 (5 bases). Between the trimmed V and J ends, which lost 5 bases and 0 bases, there was a span of 17 bases. Germline-derived CDR1 and CDR2 are LNHDA and SQIVND (reference sequence). The CDR3 covers 17 residues. In DNA, the CDR3 is TGTGCCAGTAGTCCCGAGGGACCGCCGAGCTCTGGAAACACCATATATTTT. Its translation: CASSPEGPPSSGNTIYF.

The chain combines TRBV7-9 with TRBJ2-3, with 10 bases that match TRBD2. V lost 5 bases to trimming and J lost 1 base; unmatched junction nucleotides: 3. CDR3 length: 15 amino acids. Looked up from germline, CDR1 is SEHNR and CDR2 is FQNEAQ (reference sequence). The CDR3: CASSQLAGRTDTQYF. The CDR3 DNA sequence: TGTGCCAGCAGCCAACTAGCGGGGCGCACAGATACGCAGTATTTT.

This clone was seen only a few times. This chain connects TRBV30 to TRBJ1-3; D ambiguous. Trimming took off 6 bases at V and 0 bases at J, with 9 bases between the two ends. The CDR3 totals 13 residues. Germline V gene sequence: CDR1 GTSNPN, CDR2 SVGIG (reference sequence). The CDR3 protein is CACTWGSGNTIYF. The CDR3 DNA follows: TGTGCCTGCACGTGGGGCTCTGGAAACACCATATATTTT.

This sequence joins TRBV12-3 or TRBV12-4 and TRBJ1-1; D perhaps matches TRBD1 (5 bases). V lost 7 bases and J 7 bases, leaving 16 bases between the germline ends. This CDR3 has 13 residues. The CDR3 is CASTRGASLEAFF. In DNA form, the CDR3 reads TGTGCCAGCACCCGGGGCGCCAGCCTTGAAGCTTTCTTT.

This clone was seen just once. The CDR3 DNA reads as TGTGCCAGCAGCGCCCGGACTAGCGGGACAAATGAGCAGTTCTTC. Its translation is CASSARTSGTNEQFF. The chain links TRBV9 to TRBJ2-1, with TRBD2 matching 12 bases. The CDR3 totals 15 residues. Germline V gene sequence: CDR1 SGDLS, CDR2 YYNGEE. Germline trimming cut 3 bases from V and 7 bases from J; bases unmatched to any gene: 5.

The chain carries TRBV2 and TRBJ1-6, with D perhaps matching TRBD1 (6 bases). Trimming pared 6 bases from V and 10 bases from J, leaving 19 bases between. This CDR3 is built from 15 residues. CDR1 and CDR2 from the germline V gene are SNHLY and FYNNEI. The CDR3 bases are TGTGCCAGCAGCGCCCTTCAGGGGAAAAGGTCACCCCTCCACTTT. Protein: CASSALQGKRSPLHF.

The chain has TRBV11-3 and TRBJ2-3; D gene uncertain. This CDR3 spans 15 amino acids. The V gene lost 0 bases and the J gene lost 5 bases, with 12 bases spanning the gap. Per the germline V gene, CDR1 is SGHNT and CDR2 is YENEEA. CDR3 in amino acids: CASSLDHVGIDTQYF. CDR3 nucleotides: TGTGCCAGCAGCTTAGATCACGTGGGCATAGATACGCAGTATTTT.

The chain uses TRBV7-8 and TRBJ1-5; the D gene is possibly TRBD1 (5 bases). With 4 bases removed from V and 6 bases from J, the gap between germline ends came to 10 bases. This CDR3 has 13 residues. Germline-derived CDR1 and CDR2 are SGHVS and FQNEAQ. CDR3 residues: CASSSQGGQPQHF. DNA of the CDR3: TGTGCCAGCAGCTCCCAGGGCGGTCAGCCCCAGCATTTT. Filled out from reference TRBV7-8 and TRBJ1-5, the complete variable domain reads GAGVSQSPRYKVAKRGQDVALRCDPISGHVSLFWYQQALGQGPEFLTYFQNEAQLDKSGLPSDRFFAERPEGSVSTLKIQRTQQEDSAVYLCASSSQGGQPQHFGDGTRLSIL.

The DNA of the CDR3 is TGTGCCAGCAGTCCGGGAGTATGGTACGAGCAGTACTTC. Protein: CASSPGVWYEQYF. This chain uses TRBV27 with TRBJ2-7; a weak D match, TRBD2 (6 bases). This CDR3 comprises 13 residues. CDR1 is MNHEY, CDR2 SMNVEV, per germline (reference sequence). V gave up 5 bases and J gave up 4 bases, with 12 bases separating them.

The chain links TRBV3-1 (or the pseudogene TRBV3-2) to TRBJ1-1; D may be TRBD1 (6 bases). V was shortened by 4 bases and J by 5 bases, with 14 bases between the two germline ends. Germline-derived CDR1 and CDR2 are LGHDT and YNNKEL (reference sequence). CDR3 length equals 14 residues. In DNA form, the CDR3 reads TGTGCCAGCAGCCCCCAGGGGCACGGGACTGAAGCTTTCTTT. Translating it yields CASSPQGHGTEAFF.